This T cell receptor beta chain was profiled in a study of human T cells and chemical hapten exposure. Comments on this clonotype: No antigen is known for it.

The study's findings and limits: The study found that PT1 expanded TCR counts correlated positively with patch test score.

Unique molecular identifiers were linked by the library to individual cDNA molecules. TCRdb passed the RACE reads through MiXCR, listing each CDR3 protein once. The sample has under 200,000 distinct CDR3 sequences; about 14% are singletons. In germline, CDR1 is DFQATT, CDR2 SNEGSKA (reference sequence). The ends were cut back, 7 bases at V and 4 bases at J, with 14 bases in the middle. CDR3 size: 13 residues. The time point here: patch test 1, 2 weeks after DPC sensitization. The treatment here: therapeutic diphenylcyclopropenone sensitization with weekly scalp DPC. Researchers sampled blood before each patch test went on.

The sample was whole blood, taken in connection with sensitization to the hapten diphenylcyclopropenone (DPC). The sequence derives from a woman aged 25 to 39 with alopecia areata. Some clones in this sample may be carry-over from other donors' samples. This chain joins TRBV20-1 and TRBJ1-5; TRBD1 might be the D (6 bases). CDR3 amino acids: CSVLLQGNQPQHF. CDR3 nucleotide sequence: TGCAGTGTACTTCTACAGGGAAATCAGCCCCAGCATTTT.